These 27 T cell receptor beta chains came from one sample sequenced in a study of T cell responses to AZD1222 COVID-19 vaccine. The protocol was immunoSEQ multiplex PCR, while the TCRdb copy is restricted to in-frame clones and leaves out a portion. The table lists more than 150,000 clones, 94% of them singletons. The input for sequencing was peripheral blood, taken 28 days after the second AZD1222 dose. The receptors come from an adult who received the AZD1222 COVID-19 vaccine.

The chain joins TRBV11-2 to TRBJ1-4; D is perhaps TRBD1 (6 bases). V gave up 6 bases and J gave up 3 bases, with 17 bases separating them. The germline CDR1 and CDR2 sequences are SGHAT and FQNNGV. The CDR3 totals 16 residues. The CDR3 region has the DNA TGTGCCAGCAGTCCCCGGGGGGGACATTCTAATGAAAAACTGTTTTTT. Translation: CASSPRGGHSNEKLFF.

The V call is TRBV6-1, the J call TRBJ1-5; D unresolved. V was clipped by 1 base and J by 7 bases, with 11 bases between them. CDR1 is MNHNS and CDR2 is SASEGT in the germline V gene. The CDR3 contains 14 residues. The CDR3 DNA reads as TGTGCCAGCAGTGAAGTGAACATCGGACAGCCCCAGCATTTT. Residues: CASSEVNIGQPQHF.

Note on this clone: The junction departs from germline at one end; a sequencing error may be responsible. The chain is built from TRBV29-1 and TRBJ1-1; D not resolved. The CDR3 totals 12 residues. Germline V gene data show CDR1 as SQVTM and CDR2 as ANQGSEA. The CDR3 is CSVEAMNTEAFF. In nucleotides, the CDR3 is TGCAGCGTCGAAGCCATGAACACTGAAGCTTTCTTT. The full variable domain, completed using reference TRBV29-1 and TRBJ1-1, is SAVISQKPSRDICQRGTSLTIQCQVDSQVTMMFWYRQQPGQSLTLIATANQGSEATYESGFVIDKFPISRPNLTFSTLTVSNMSPEDSSIYLCSVEAMNTEAFFGQGTRLTVV.

The V gene is TRBV5-1, the J gene TRBJ2-1, with TRBD2 identical over 11 bases. J was trimmed by 4 bases and V by 4 bases; bases with no gene match: 4. Per the germline V gene, CDR1 is SGHRS and CDR2 is YFSETQ. The length of the CDR3 is 15 residues. In DNA, the CDR3 is TGCGCCAGCAGCGTCACTAGCGGGAGTTACAATGAGCAGTTCTTC. Translating gives CASSVTSGSYNEQFF.

V is TRBV25-1 and J is TRBJ1-1; D is unclear. Per germline, CDR1 MGHDK and CDR2 SYGVNS. The V and J ends lost 8 bases and 5 bases respectively, with 12 bases between them. This CDR3 comprises 12 residues. Here the CDR3 DNA reads TGTGCCAGCGCAGGTAGTTGGACTGAAGCTTTCTTT. It codes for CASAGSWTEAFF.

V and J are TRBV6-5 and TRBJ2-7; 8 bases are a match to TRBD1. The CDR3 totals 16 residues. Germline lookup yields CDR1 MNHEY and CDR2 SVGAGI. J lost 4 bases, V lost 2 bases, and 10 bases had no gene match. CDR3 in amino acids: CASSYGQGAIKYEQYF. CDR3 coding DNA: TGTGCCAGCAGTTACGGGCAGGGGGCTATTAAGTACGAGCAGTACTTC.

The gene calls are TRBV12-3 or TRBV12-4 and TRBJ2-5; D remains unclear. The CDR3 consists of 13 residues. The V gene lost 3 bases and the J gene lost 3 bases, with 8 bases spanning the gap. The CDR3 loop reads CASSFSQKETQYF. In DNA, the CDR3 is TGTGCCAGCAGTTTCTCCCAAAAAGAGACCCAGTACTTC.

The gene calls are TRBV7-2 and TRBJ1-6; unclear D gene. The CDR3 has 15 residues. CDR1 is SGHTA and CDR2 is FQGNSA in the germline V gene. The V gene lost 5 bases and the J gene lost 5 bases, with 13 bases spanning the gap. The CDR3 region has the DNA TGTGCCAGCAGCCGCACTGTACGGGATAATTCACCCCTCCACTTT. It is translated as CASSRTVRDNSPLHF.

The rearrangement links TRBV19 to TRBJ2-1; 9 bases agree with TRBD1. Germline V lookup: CDR1 LNHDA, CDR2 SQIVND (reference sequence). This CDR3 is 15 amino acids long. After removal of 5 bases from V and 6 bases from J, the junction contained 8 bases not matched to a gene. The CDR3 DNA is TGTGCCAGTAGTCCGCAGTGGACAGGGGTCAATGAGCAGTTCTTC. Residues: CASSPQWTGVNEQFF.

The chain employs TRBV5-6 and TRBJ2-5, with TRBD1 identical over 8 bases. With 4 bases clipped from V and 5 bases from J, the junction kept 7 bases outside the gene matches. This CDR3 comprises 14 residues. From germline, CDR1 is SGHDT and CDR2 YYEEEE. DNA of the CDR3: TGTGCCAGCAGCAGCCGGACAGGGCGGGAGACCCAGTACTTC. It yields the protein CASSSRTGRETQYF.

The CDR3 protein is CASSTGNTEAFF. The CDR3 DNA is TGTGCCAGTAGTACGGGGAACACTGAAGCTTTCTTT. The chain joins TRBV19 to TRBJ1-1; no firm D call. This CDR3 has 12 residues. CDR1 is LNHDA, CDR2 SQIVND, per germline (reference sequence). V lost 4 bases and J 1 base, leaving 4 bases between the germline ends.

The chain couples TRBV3-1 (or the pseudogene TRBV3-2) to TRBJ1-4; D is uncertain. V was trimmed by 4 bases and J by 15 bases, leaving 15 bases between them. Germline assignment: CDR1 LGHDT and CDR2 YNNKEL (reference sequence). The CDR3 length is 12 residues. CDR3: CASSPRGRLVFF. CDR3 bases: TGTGCCAGCAGCCCTCGAGGGCGATTAGTGTTTTTT.

CDR3 region: CASSDFTGRATF. The CDR3 nucleotides read TGTGCCAGCAGTGACTTTACAGGCCGTGCCACCTTC. The chain has TRBV6-4 and TRBJ1-2; tentatively, D is TRBD1 (5 bases). V was pared by 1 base and J by 13 bases, with 13 bases between. Germline CDR1 is MRHNA and CDR2 is SNTAGT. The length of the CDR3 is 12 residues.

The V call is TRBV5-6, the J call TRBJ1-4; 10 positions match TRBD1. V shed 1 base and J 8 bases; nucleotides not matched to a gene: 14. This CDR3 has 18 residues. Germline V gives CDR1 SGHDT, CDR2 YYEEEE. The DNA for the CDR3 is TGTGCCAGCAGCTTGCGAGGATCGGGTGACAGGGGGCGGGAAAAACTGTTTTTT. It encodes CASSLRGSGDRGREKLFF.

This CDR3 is CASSILEESVAGGPRYNEQFF. DNA for the CDR3: TGTGCCAGTAGTATTCTCGAGGAATCAGTAGCGGGGGGCCCTCGTTACAATGAGCAGTTCTTC. The genes are TRBV19 and TRBJ2-1; TRBD2 matches at 10 bases. The trim removed 3 bases at V and 4 bases at J, leaving 21 bases unmatched. Per germline, CDR1 LNHDA and CDR2 SQIVND (reference sequence). The CDR3 totals 21 residues.

The V gene is TRBV19, the J gene TRBJ1-1; 8 bases are a match to TRBD1. After removal of 3 bases from V and 3 bases from J, the junction contained 3 bases not matched to a gene. Germline CDR1 reads LNHDA; CDR2 reads SQIVND (reference sequence). This CDR3 region has 14 residues. CDR3: CASSIGRGHTEAFF. CDR3 bases: TGTGCCAGTAGTATCGGCAGGGGGCACACTGAAGCTTTCTTT.

The rearrangement links TRBV5-6 to TRBJ2-2, with 7 bases lining up with TRBD1. With V trimmed by 4 bases and J by 5 bases, 5 bases remained unmatched. Per the germline V gene, CDR1 is SGHDT and CDR2 is YYEEEE. This CDR3 has 14 residues. The CDR3 DNA sequence: TGTGCCAGCAGCGGGACAGCTACTACCGGGGAGCTGTTTTTT. It translates to CASSGTATTGELFF.

The rearrangement joins TRBV5-1 to TRBJ2-5; 8 bases match TRBD2. Germline V gene data show CDR1 as SGHRS and CDR2 as YFSETQ. CDR3 length: 16 amino acids. The J segment lost 5 bases and the V segment lost 0 bases, leaving 9 bases of the junction unmatched. In DNA, the CDR3 is TGCGCCAGCAGCTTGGAGACGGGAGGGGCTTTGGAGACCCAGTACTTC. The encoded protein is CASSLETGGALETQYF.

This chain links TRBV7-6 with TRBJ1-5; no reliable D call. Germline CDR1 and CDR2: SGHVS and FNYEAQ. The CDR3 totals 13 residues. V lost 4 bases and J 5 bases, leaving 9 bases between the germline ends. The CDR3 sequence: CASSSARDQPQHF. CDR3 DNA: TGTGCCAGCAGCTCAGCAAGAGATCAGCCCCAGCATTTT. Filled out from reference TRBV7-6 and TRBJ1-5, the complete variable domain reads GAGVSQSPRYKVTKRGQDVALRCDPISGHVSLYWYRQALGQGPEFLTYFNYEAQQDKSGLPNDRFSAERPEGSISTLTIQRTEQRDSAMYRCASSSARDQPQHFGDGTRLSIL.

V gene TRBV30 combines with J gene TRBJ2-1, with 9 bases lining up with TRBD2. After removal of 5 bases from V and 4 bases from J, the junction contained 6 bases not matched to a gene. Germline-derived CDR1 and CDR2 are GTSNPN and SVGIG (reference sequence). The CDR3 sequence is 14 residues long. The CDR3 bases are TGTGCCTGGGTAGAGCTAGCGGGATACAATGAGCAGTTCTTC. This encodes CAWVELAGYNEQFF.

The CDR3 bases are TGTGCCAGCAGCCAAGGGACAGGGTCAGTTTTCGAGCAGTACTTC. It translates to CASSQGTGSVFEQYF. The V call is TRBV4-2, the J call TRBJ2-7, with 8 bases fitting TRBD1. Germline CDR1 and CDR2: LGHNA and YNFKEQ. The V segment lost 1 base and the J segment 6 bases; nucleotides outside the gene matches: 8. CDR3 length: 15 residues.

The V call is TRBV5-4, the J call TRBJ1-4, with D perhaps TRBD1 (6 bases). The CDR3 consists of 14 residues. From germline, CDR1 is SGHNT and CDR2 YYREEE (reference sequence). V lost 6 bases, J lost 2 bases, and 11 bases lay in between. CDR3 coding DNA: TGTGCCAGCAATCTACAGGGTACTAATGAAAAACTGTTTTTT. This translates into CASNLQGTNEKLFF.

The chain joins TRBV5-1 to TRBJ1-1; 8 bases match TRBD1. This CDR3 is built from 14 residues. With 6 bases clipped from V and 1 base from J, the junction kept 5 bases outside the gene matches. CDR1 is SGHRS and CDR2 is YFSETQ in the germline V gene. The CDR3 coding sequence is TGCGCCAGCACCGCAGACAGGGGGAACACTGAAGCTTTCTTT. Translating gives CASTADRGNTEAFF.

The CDR3 nucleotides are TGTGCCAGCAGCCTAACAAGCCGGACAGCGAACACTGAAGCTTTCTTT. Translated, it gives CASSLTSRTANTEAFF. The rearrangement links TRBV7-2 to TRBJ1-1; perhaps TRBD1 as D (6 bases). Germline values: CDR1 SGHTA, CDR2 FQGNSA. V dropped 5 bases and J dropped 1 base, with 17 bases sitting between them. CDR3 length: 16 residues.

This clone was detected a few times. The CDR3 DNA reads TGTGCCAGCAGCTCCCTCCCGGGGGGGGGCTCACCCCTCCACTTT. The encoded protein is CASSSLPGGGSPLHF. The chain uses TRBV9 and TRBJ1-6, with a tentative D call TRBD1 (6 bases). With 4 bases removed from V and 10 bases from J, the gap between germline ends came to 18 bases. In germline, CDR1 is SGDLS, CDR2 YYNGEE. The CDR3 consists of 15 residues.

This clone appeared a single time. The V call is TRBV2, the J call TRBJ1-1; TRBD1 aligns across 9 bases. The ends lost 11 bases at V and 3 bases at J; junction bases unmatched: 4. From germline, CDR1 is SNHLY and CDR2 FYNNEI. This CDR3 spans 12 amino acids. CDR3 residues: CAGDRGYTEAFF. CDR3 in DNA: TGTGCCGGAGACAGGGGGTACACTGAAGCTTTCTTT.

This chain joins TRBV6-1 and TRBJ1-1, with D uncertain. This CDR3 contains 12 residues. Trimming removed 2 bases at V and 1 base at J, with 2 bases between. Germline values: CDR1 MNHNS, CDR2 SASEGT. The CDR3 DNA follows: TGTGCCAGCAGTGAACAGAACACTGAAGCTTTCTTT. Protein product: CASSEQNTEAFF.